This T cell receptor (beta chain) emerged from a study of blood T cell repertoires in COVID-19. In the study overall: Some COVID-19 samples were acute and others convalescent; all came from the United States, Italy and Spain. In each case, the material was cDNA or gDNA derived from T cells, B-cell-depleted T cells, or PBMCs.

The germline gives CDR1 ENHRY, CDR2 SYGVKD. V dropped 6 bases and J dropped 3; count of bases not matched to a gene: 4. CDR3 length: 14 residues. Sequencing was performed with immunoSEQ multiplex PCR; in TCRdb, only in-frame clones are kept and a portion is missing. The sample contains roughly 670,000 clones, about 87% of which appear only once. Sample: peripheral blood. The sequence derives from a woman younger than 30 with acute or convalescent COVID-19. The J gene is TRBJ1-1, the V gene TRBV10-3; TRBD1 matches at 10 bases. The CDR3 nucleotides read TGTGCCATCAGAACTGGGACAGGGGACACTGAAGCTTTCTTT. Encoded protein: CAIRTGTGDTEAFF.